This TCR beta chain was profiled in a study of CD8 T cells in ankylosing spondylitis. By quantitative 5'-RACE with molecular barcodes, the TCR beta libraries were made. TCRdb fed the 5' RACE reads into MiXCR, producing one record per CDR3 protein. Of roughly 440,000 distinct CDR3 sequences listed, roughly 15% are singletons. For this clonotype: Its specificity is not known.

Trimming removed 2 bases at V and 0 bases at J, with 14 bases between. Germline-derived CDR1 and CDR2 are SGHRS and YFSETQ. The CDR3 spans 17 residues. The study's findings and limits: Those disease-linked clones were CD8+; they were also relatively rare in peripheral blood. Disease-associated clones were reportedly significantly overrepresented in matched ankylosing spondylitis synovial fluid. Some motif variants were previously reported in reactive arthritis synovial fluid and blood. Ankylosing spondylitis blood seemed to carry a telltale TCR beta motif made of roughly 8 highly homologous variants.

The clonotype was recovered from a male donor with ankylosing spondylitis. Specimen: blood, either unsorted or a sorted T cell fraction (not recorded which). The chain couples TRBV5-1 to TRBJ1-4; D may be TRBD1 (6 bases). The CDR3 here is CASSFAGQSATNEKLFF. The CDR3, as DNA: TGCGCCAGCAGCTTTGCCGGACAGTCTGCAACTAATGAAAAACTGTTTTTT.